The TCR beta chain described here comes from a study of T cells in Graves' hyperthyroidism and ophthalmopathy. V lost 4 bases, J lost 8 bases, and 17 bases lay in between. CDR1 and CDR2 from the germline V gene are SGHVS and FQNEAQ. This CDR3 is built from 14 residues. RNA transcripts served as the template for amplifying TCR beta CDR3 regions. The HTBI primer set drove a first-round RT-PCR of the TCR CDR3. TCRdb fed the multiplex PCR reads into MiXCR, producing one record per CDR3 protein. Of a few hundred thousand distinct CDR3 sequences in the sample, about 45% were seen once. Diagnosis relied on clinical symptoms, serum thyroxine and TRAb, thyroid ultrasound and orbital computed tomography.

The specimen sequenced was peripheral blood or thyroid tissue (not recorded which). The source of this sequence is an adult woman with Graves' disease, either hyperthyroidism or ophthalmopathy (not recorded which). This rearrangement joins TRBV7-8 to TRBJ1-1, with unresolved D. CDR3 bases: TGTGCCAGCAGCTCCACCTTTCTGTCGGGAGAAGCTTTCTTT. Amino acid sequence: CASSSTFLSGEAFF.